These 23 T cell receptor beta chains came from one sample sequenced in a study of cytomegalovirus exposure and HLA in healthy donors. Repertoires were generated with immunoSEQ multiplex PCR, while TCRdb's copy carries only in-frame clones and drops some. Of about 190,000 clones in the sample, about 82% were seen once. Sequencing used PBMCs. These receptors all stem from a woman younger than 30 in good health and CMV-seronegative.

This clone was found a few times. This chain joins TRBV9 and TRBJ2-7; D is possibly TRBD2 (6 bases). The CDR3 has 12 residues. Germline V gives CDR1 SGDLS, CDR2 YYNGEE. V lost 0 bases and J lost 7, with 8 bases in between. DNA of the CDR3: TGTGCCAGCAGCGTAGAGGGGAGGGAGCAGTACTTC. This gives the protein CASSVEGREQYF.

The V gene is TRBV28, the J gene TRBJ1-5, with 7 bases fitting TRBD1. The CDR3 loop spans 14 amino acids. Germline V gives CDR1 MDHEN, CDR2 SYDVKM. V shed 6 bases and J 8 bases; nucleotides not matched to a gene: 10. CDR3 sequence: CASSRGQDSEPQHF. Written as DNA, the CDR3 is TGTGCCAGCAGCCGCGGACAGGATAGTGAGCCCCAGCATTTT.

The chain recombines TRBV7-9 with TRBJ1-1; maybe TRBD1 (5 bases). With 4 bases removed from V and 4 bases from J, the gap between germline ends came to 16 bases. This CDR3 spans 15 amino acids. Germline V gene data show CDR1 as SEHNR and CDR2 as FQNEAQ (reference sequence). The CDR3 protein is CASSSRPRGGTEAFF. The CDR3 DNA sequence: TGTGCCAGCAGCTCGCGTCCTCGCGGGGGCACTGAAGCTTTCTTT. Combining the CDR3 with reference TRBV7-9 and TRBJ1-1 gives the whole variable domain DTGVSQNPRHKITKRGQNVTFRCDPISEHNRLYWYRQTLGQGPEFLTYFQNEAQLEKSRLLSDRFSAERPKGSFSTLEIQRTEQGDSAMYLCASSSRPRGGTEAFFGQGTRLTVV.

The CDR3 region has the DNA TGTGCCAGCAGTGAAAGGGGGACAGGGGGATACCAGTACGAGCAGTACTTC. It codes for CASSERGTGGYQYEQYF. V is TRBV6-1 and J is TRBJ2-7; 11 positions agree with TRBD1. Per the germline V gene, CDR1 is MNHNS and CDR2 is SASEGT. The trim removed 2 bases at V and 4 bases at J, leaving 10 bases unmatched. The CDR3 is made up of 17 amino acids.

The chain employs TRBV11-2 and TRBJ2-7; 13 positions agree with TRBD2. The CDR3 spans 17 residues. After removal of 7 bases from V and 3 bases from J, the junction contained 12 bases not matched to a gene. In germline, CDR1 is SGHAT, CDR2 FQNNGV. The CDR3 region has the DNA TGTGCCAGCACCCCGGCCAGACTAGCGGGGGGATACTACGAGCAGTACTTC. Encoded protein: CASTPARLAGGYYEQYF.

V is TRBV4-1 and J is TRBJ1-1; 8 bases fit TRBD1. The CDR3 sequence is 18 residues long. Germline trimming cut 4 bases from V and 5 bases from J; bases unmatched to any gene: 18. Germline V lookup: CDR1 MGHRA, CDR2 YSYEKL. The CDR3 loop is CASSRGKGQGFVGTEAFF. The CDR3 DNA reads as TGCGCCAGCAGCCGCGGGAAAGGACAGGGATTTGTAGGAACTGAAGCTTTCTTT.

This clone was observed a few times. This chain connects TRBV2 to TRBJ1-2, with D tentatively TRBD1 (6 bases). The CDR3 length is 13 residues. Germline V gene data show CDR1 as SNHLY and CDR2 as FYNNEI. Between the trimmed V and J ends, which lost 4 bases and 4 bases, there was a span of 10 bases. CDR3 nucleotide sequence: TGTGCCAGCAGTGCAGGGGTGGGCTATGGCTACACCTTC. Protein: CASSAGVGYGYTF.

The chain links TRBV5-1 to TRBJ2-1; 11 nucleotides match TRBD1. Germline values: CDR1 SGHRS, CDR2 YFSETQ. The ends lost 2 bases at V and 3 bases at J; junction bases unmatched: 1. This CDR3 is built from 15 residues. CDR3 loop: CASSLGTGGYNEQFF. CDR3 coding DNA: TGCGCCAGCAGCTTAGGGACAGGGGGCTACAATGAGCAGTTCTTC.

The chain uses TRBV5-4 and TRBJ1-3, with 8 positions matching TRBD1. With 4 bases clipped from V and 4 bases from J, the junction kept 7 bases outside the gene matches. This CDR3 contains 15 residues. Germline CDR1 reads SGHNT; CDR2 reads YYREEE (reference sequence). As DNA, the CDR3 is TGTGCCAGCAGCCTACAGGGGGGAGAGGGAAACACCATATATTTT. Encoded protein: CASSLQGGEGNTIYF.

This chain uses TRBV7-8 with TRBJ1-5; 10 bases are shared with TRBD1. J was trimmed by 2 bases and V by 6 bases; bases with no gene match: 19. The CDR3 extends over 20 amino acids. Germline lookup yields CDR1 SGHVS and CDR2 FQNEAQ. CDR3 sequence (DNA): TGTGCCAGCAGTCCTGCAGTTGGGACAGGGGCCCCCCTCGGCAATCAGCCCCAGCATTTT. Protein product: CASSPAVGTGAPLGNQPQHF.

This chain joins TRBV5-1 and TRBJ1-3; D may be TRBD1 (6 bases). V was trimmed by 4 bases and J by 1 base, leaving 12 bases between them. Germline V gene lookup returns CDR1 SGHRS and CDR2 YFSETQ. CDR3 length: 15 amino acids. The CDR3 region is CASSLAGTSGNTIYF. DNA of the CDR3: TGCGCCAGCAGCCTAGCCGGGACATCTGGAAACACCATATATTTT.

This clone appeared once. This chain connects TRBV29-1 to TRBJ2-3; D gene ambiguous. The CDR3 length is 11 residues. Germline V CDR1 and CDR2: SQVTM, ANQGSEA. Trimming shortened V by 8 bases and J by 2 bases, and 8 bases separated the two germline ends. The CDR3 nucleotides are TGCAGCTTTAGATCCACAGATACGCAGTATTTT. It specifies CSFRSTDTQYF.

The rearrangement links TRBV7-2 to TRBJ2-2; D unclear. Between the trimmed V and J ends, which lost 5 bases and 6 bases, there was a span of 16 bases. The CDR3 spans 15 residues. Germline V gives CDR1 SGHTA, CDR2 FQGNSA. The CDR3 coding sequence is TGTGCCAGCAGCCCCGACTGGATGATGGCCGGGGAGCTGTTTTTT. Translation gives CASSPDWMMAGELFF.

The chain links TRBV4-2 to TRBJ2-1, with 8 bases fitting TRBD2. Germline CDR1 is LGHNA and CDR2 is YNFKEQ. The V and J ends lost 1 base and 9 bases, in that order; junction bases with no gene match: 14. The CDR3 contains 17 residues. Here the CDR3 reads CASSQVAPSGGGREQFF. CDR3 sequence (DNA): TGTGCCAGCAGCCAAGTGGCCCCCAGCGGGGGAGGACGTGAGCAGTTCTTC.

The chain uses TRBV10-3 and TRBJ2-7, with D possibly being TRBD1 (6 bases). The ends were cut back, 10 bases at V and 5 bases at J, with 12 bases in the middle. The CDR3 contains 11 residues. The V gene's germline CDR1 is ENHRY and CDR2 SYGVKD. Here the CDR3 reads CATARGDEQYF. CDR3 bases: TGTGCCACGGCCAGGGGCGACGAGCAGTACTTC.

The CDR3 region is CASSSDRGLYNEQFF. DNA of the CDR3: TGTGCCAGCAGCTCCGACAGGGGACTTTACAATGAGCAGTTCTTC. This chain links TRBV11-1 with TRBJ2-1; 8 bases agree with TRBD1. The junction had 6 bases not matched to a gene; V was cut back by 4 bases and J by 4 bases. The CDR3 consists of 15 residues. Looked up from germline, CDR1 is SGHAT and CDR2 is FQDESV (reference sequence).

This rearrangement joins TRBV2 to TRBJ2-7; no clear D gene. Germline values: CDR1 SNHLY, CDR2 FYNNEI. Between the trimmed V and J ends, which lost 2 bases and 5 bases, there was a span of 4 bases. The CDR3 loop spans 11 amino acids. The CDR3 sequence: CASSERDEQYF. As DNA, the CDR3 is TGTGCCAGCAGTGAACGGGACGAGCAGTACTTC.

The rearrangement joins TRBV27 to TRBJ1-2, with 9 bases matching TRBD1. This CDR3 spans 16 amino acids. Germline CDR1 and CDR2: MNHEY and SMNVEV (reference sequence). The ends lost 6 bases at V and 4 bases at J; junction bases unmatched: 12. For the CDR3, the DNA is TGTGCCAGCAGACGATCTTCCGGGACAGGGTCCTATGGCTACACCTTC. It translates to CASRRSSGTGSYGYTF.

This clone has just a few counts. The V and J genes are TRBV18 and TRBJ1-5; D is ambiguous. The CDR3 has 14 residues. Trimming pared 3 bases from V and 6 bases from J, leaving 12 bases between. Germline V gives CDR1 KGHSH, CDR2 LQKENI. CDR3 nucleotide sequence: TGTGCCAGCTCACCGCGACAAGAGGGTCAGCCCCAGCATTTT. This encodes CASSPRQEGQPQHF.

The gene calls are TRBV7-6 and TRBJ1-1, with a tentative D call TRBD1 (6 bases). Germline CDR1 and CDR2: SGHVS and FNYEAQ. V shed 1 base and J shed 0 bases, with 6 bases lying between them. CDR3 length: 14 residues. CDR3 DNA: TGTGCCAGCAGCTTAGGGGACATGAACACTGAAGCTTTCTTT. Protein product: CASSLGDMNTEAFF.

The chain uses TRBV27 and TRBJ2-4, with TRBD2 matching 7 bases. The CDR3 is made up of 17 amino acids. The germline gives CDR1 MNHEY, CDR2 SMNVEV (reference sequence). V was pared by 1 base and J by 6 bases, with 12 bases of the junction left unmatched. CDR3 sequence: CASSLYGRGTSGNIQYF. CDR3 nucleotides: TGTGCCAGCAGTTTATATGGGAGGGGTACCTCGGGAAACATTCAGTACTTC.

This chain links TRBV4-2 with TRBJ1-6; weak D call: TRBD1 (6 bases). This CDR3 is 13 amino acids long. From germline, CDR1 is LGHNA and CDR2 YNFKEQ. With 0 bases removed from V and 15 bases from J, the gap between germline ends came to 12 bases. CDR3 DNA: TGTGCCAGCAGCCAAGATTATCAGGGGCGCCTCCACTTT. This sequence encodes CASSQDYQGRLHF.

This clone was seen just once. The chain links TRBV5-6 to TRBJ2-7; TRBD2 matches at 9 bases. The CDR3 length is 17 residues. V lost 4 bases, J lost 0 bases, and 11 bases stayed unmatched. Germline-derived CDR1 and CDR2 are SGHDT and YYEEEE. The CDR3, as DNA: TGTGCCAGCAGCCCCTGGGCTAGACTAGCGGCCTCCTACGAGCAGTACTTC. Protein sequence: CASSPWARLAASYEQYF.